These 9 T cell receptor beta chains came from one sample sequenced in a study of T cells in Graves' hyperthyroidism and ophthalmopathy. RNA transcripts yielded amplified TCR beta CDR3 regions. HTBI primers were used for first-round RT-PCR of the TCR CDR3. In TCRdb, the multiplex PCR reads were re-called with MiXCR into one record per CDR3 protein. This sample carries a few hundred thousand distinct CDR3 sequences, less than 25% of them seen once, and the ten largest clones take about 26%. The sample comprised blood. These receptors originate from a man aged 18 to 29 with Graves' hyperthyroidism.

Written as DNA, the CDR3 is TGCGCCAGCAGCTCGGTCGACGGGAGGTCAAGGAATGAGCAGTTCTTC. Its translation is CASSSVDGRSRNEQFF. This chain links TRBV5-1 with TRBJ2-1, with 7 bases fitting TRBD2. Germline-derived CDR1 and CDR2 are SGHRS and YFSETQ. CDR3 length equals 16 residues. V was pared by 3 bases and J by 7 bases, with 13 bases of the junction left unmatched.

This clonotype was seen at least ten times. V and J are TRBV12-3 or TRBV12-4 and TRBJ2-5, with unresolved D. CDR3 size: 14 residues. Trimming removed 2 bases from V and 5 bases from J, with 12 bases in between. The CDR3 sequence is CASSLFRVGETQYF. Here the CDR3 DNA reads TGTGCCAGCAGTTTATTTCGGGTAGGGGAGACCCAGTACTTC.

Written as DNA, the CDR3 is TGTGCCAGCAGCTCTCCGGGAGCTGCGGAGACCCAGTACTTC. Protein product: CASSSPGAAETQYF. This chain connects TRBV3-1 to TRBJ2-5, with TRBD2 as a possible D gene (6 bases). Trimming pared 5 bases from V and 5 bases from J, leaving 15 bases between. The CDR3 is 14 amino acids. The germline gives CDR1 LGHDT, CDR2 YNNKEL (reference sequence).

This clonotype was counted ten times or more. As DNA, the CDR3 is TGTGCCAGCAGTTTTGGGGGGGGTCAAGGACAGCCCCAGCATTTT. It translates to CASSFGGGQGQPQHF. The chain has TRBV27 and TRBJ1-5; D perhaps matches TRBD1 (5 bases). Deletions cut 3 bases from V and 7 bases from J, with 16 bases between. This CDR3 comprises 15 residues. CDR1 is MNHEY and CDR2 is SMNVEV in the germline V gene (reference sequence).

This clonotype was recorded a few times. The chain joins TRBV18 to TRBJ2-7; no reliable D call. The CDR3 has 13 amino acids. Germline CDR1 reads KGHSH; CDR2 reads LQKENI. V was trimmed by 6 bases and J by 3 bases, leaving 12 bases between them. The CDR3 reads CASSPVQVYEQYF. The CDR3 DNA reads as TGTGCCAGCTCCCCTGTCCAGGTCTACGAGCAGTACTTC. The full variable domain, rest sourced from reference TRBV18 and TRBJ2-7, is NAGVMQNPRHLVRRRGQEARLRCSPMKGHSHVYWYRQLPEEGLKFMVYLQKENIIDESGMPKERFSAEFPKEGPSILRIQQVVRGDSAAYFCASSPVQVYEQYFGPGTRLTVT.

Many counts were recorded for this clonotype. The J gene is TRBJ1-2, the V gene TRBV29-1; possibly TRBD1 for D (6 bases). V was clipped by 6 bases and J by 8 bases, with 13 bases between them. The germline CDR1 and CDR2 sequences are SQVTM and ANQGSEA. This CDR3 is 11 amino acids long. The CDR3 nucleotides are TGCAGCGTACCACAGGGAAACGGCTACACCTTC. Translation gives CSVPQGNGYTF.

This clonotype was observed at least ten times. V usage is TRBV12-5 and J usage is TRBJ2-5; D tentatively reads TRBD1 or TRBD2 (5 bases each). V was clipped by 1 base and J by 2 bases, with 14 bases between them. This CDR3 spans 16 amino acids. CDR1 LGHNT and CDR2 FRNRAP come from the germline V gene. CDR3 amino acids: CASGLEARDGQETQYF. For the CDR3, the DNA is TGTGCTAGTGGTTTGGAAGCTAGGGACGGGCAAGAGACCCAGTACTTC. Variable domain in full (rest from reference TRBV12-5 and TRBJ2-5): DARVTQTPRHKVTEMGQEVTMRCQPILGHNTVFWYRQTMMQGLELLAYFRNRAPLDDSGMPKDRFSAEMPDATLATLKIQPSEPRDSAVYFCASGLEARDGQETQYFGPGTRLLVL.

The CDR3 DNA reads TGCAGCGTGAGTGACATGAACACTGAAGCTTTCTTT. Protein: CSVSDMNTEAFF. This sequence joins TRBV29-1 and TRBJ1-1; the D is unclear. The CDR3 is 12 residues long. V was cut by 6 bases and J by 0 bases, with 8 bases left in between. Germline loops: CDR1 SQVTM, CDR2 ANQGSEA.

With respect to this clonotype: A read error may be the cause here, since a much bigger clone is one base away. V usage is TRBV6-5 and J usage is TRBJ1-3; D is ambiguous. The CDR3 consists of 14 residues. Per germline, CDR1 MNHEY and CDR2 SVGAGI. The CDR3 DNA follows: TGTGCCATCAGTTATAGTAGCTCTGGAAACACCATATATTTT. Its protein product is CAISYSSSGNTIYF.